This entry lists 20 T cell receptor beta chains sequenced from one sample in a study of blood T cell repertoires in COVID-19. Data came from immunoSEQ multiplex PCR; TCRdb stores just in-frame clones and leaves some out. The profile covers nearly 350,000 clones, with about 89% appearing a single time and more than 5% taken by the ten largest. Sequenced: peripheral blood. These receptors were taken from a woman between 45 and 60 years old with COVID-19, enrolled during active disease.

The chain employs TRBV5-6 and TRBJ2-7; D perhaps matches TRBD2 (6 bases). V lost 5 bases and J 1 base, leaving 16 bases between the germline ends. Germline-derived CDR1 and CDR2 are SGHDT and YYEEEE. The CDR3 is 15 amino acids. CDR3 residues: CASSYRGLASYEQYF. As DNA, the CDR3 is TGTGCCAGCAGTTATAGGGGCCTAGCGTCCTACGAGCAGTACTTC. Based on the CDR3 plus reference TRBV5-6 and TRBJ2-7, the full variable domain is DAGVTQSPTHLIKTRGQQVTLRCSPKSGHDTVSWYQQALGQGPQFIFQYYEEEERQRGNFPDRFSGHQFPNYSSELNVNALLLGDSALYLCASSYRGLASYEQYFGPGTRLTVT.

The chain combines TRBV6-2 or TRBV6-3 with TRBJ1-1; 9 nucleotides match TRBD1. CDR1 is MNHEY and CDR2 is SVGEGT in the germline V gene. The CDR3 is made up of 14 amino acids. V shed 4 bases, J shed 5 bases, and the junction held 5 bases outside the gene matches. The CDR3 DNA sequence: TGTGCCAGCAGTTTGACAGGGGGATGGACTGAAGCTTTCTTT. Amino acid sequence: CASSLTGGWTEAFF.

The V call is TRBV5-6, the J call TRBJ2-6, with a weak D call TRBD2 (6 bases). Germline V gene data show CDR1 as SGHDT and CDR2 as YYEEEE. The CDR3 runs to 16 residues. V gave up 4 bases and J gave up 2 bases, with 13 bases separating them. Here the CDR3 DNA reads TGTGCCAGCAGCCCTCTCGGGAGTACTGGGGCCAACGTCCTGACTTTC. Translation gives CASSPLGSTGANVLTF. Full variable domain (rest looked up from reference TRBV5-6 and TRBJ2-6): DAGVTQSPTHLIKTRGQQVTLRCSPKSGHDTVSWYQQALGQGPQFIFQYYEEEERQRGNFPDRFSGHQFPNYSSELNVNALLLGDSALYLCASSPLGSTGANVLTFGAGSRLTVL.

The table lists this clone with a count of one. This chain uses TRBV7-9 with TRBJ2-1; 7 bases are a match to TRBD2. The CDR3 contains 16 residues. Germline trimming cut 0 bases from V and 4 bases from J; bases unmatched to any gene: 6. The germline gives CDR1 SEHNR, CDR2 FQNEAQ (reference sequence). This chain's CDR3 is CASSLARERGYNEQFF. Here the CDR3 DNA reads TGTGCCAGCAGCTTAGCTCGGGAGCGGGGATACAATGAGCAGTTCTTC.

The V and J genes are TRBV29-1 and TRBJ2-5; TRBD1 is a possible D gene (6 bases). Looked up from germline, CDR1 is SQVTM and CDR2 is ANQGSEA. The V end lost 4 bases, the J end lost 4 bases, and 16 bases lay between the germline ends. The length of the CDR3 is 14 residues. CDR3 region: CSVVGQRFGETQYF. Written as DNA, the CDR3 is TGCAGCGTTGTCGGACAGAGATTCGGAGAGACCCAGTACTTC. The complete variable domain, with remaining parts taken from reference TRBV29-1 and TRBJ2-5, reads SAVISQKPSRDICQRGTSLTIQCQVDSQVTMMFWYRQQPGQSLTLIATANQGSEATYESGFVIDKFPISRPNLTFSTLTVSNMSPEDSSIYLCSVVGQRFGETQYFGPGTRLLVL.

In the case of this clone: Additional DNA sequences in this sample encode the identical CDR3. The chain joins TRBV7-9 to TRBJ1-2; D is possibly TRBD1 (5 bases). The germline V gene has CDR1 SEHNR and CDR2 FQNEAQ (reference sequence). The CDR3 covers 15 residues. Between the trimmed V and J ends, which lost 0 bases and 0 bases, there was a span of 8 bases. As DNA, the CDR3 is TGTGCCAGCAGCTTAGCCACAGGCGCTAACTATGGCTACACCTTC. As protein: CASSLATGANYGYTF.

This clone was seen only a few times. The V and J genes are TRBV29-1 and TRBJ2-1; D ambiguous. There are 14 residues in the CDR3. From germline, CDR1 is SQVTM and CDR2 ANQGSEA. The V gene lost 5 bases and the J gene lost 0 bases, with 11 bases spanning the gap. DNA of the CDR3: TGCAGCGTTTATGCCTATAGCTCCTACAATGAGCAGTTCTTC. The encoded protein is CSVYAYSSYNEQFF.

This clone came up once. This chain joins TRBV7-6 and TRBJ2-3; 8 bases match TRBD1. The CDR3 is 15 residues long. Germline CDR1 and CDR2: SGHVS and FNYEAQ. The V and J ends lost 0 bases and 2 bases, in that order; junction bases with no gene match: 1. Written as DNA, the CDR3 is TGTGCCAGCAGCTTAGCCAGGGGGCTCACAGATACGCAGTATTTT. It translates to CASSLARGLTDTQYF.

Notes on this clone: Other DNA variants within this sample encode the same CDR3. V is TRBV11-2 and J is TRBJ2-5; 8 bases line up with TRBD2. Looked up from germline, CDR1 is SGHAT and CDR2 is FQNNGV. The CDR3 runs to 15 residues. Trimming cost V 6 bases and J 5 bases; bases outside gene matches: 11. The CDR3 DNA reads TGTGCCAGCAGTCCCAGCGGGAGAGTGCAGGAGACCCAGTACTTC. Its protein product is CASSPSGRVQETQYF.

This clone was counted between two and nine times. The chain links TRBV5-1 to TRBJ2-2, with 10 bases aligning to TRBD1. The CDR3 is made up of 16 amino acids. J was trimmed by 2 bases and V by 4 bases; bases with no gene match: 5. Looked up from germline, CDR1 is SGHRS and CDR2 is YFSETQ. DNA for the CDR3: TGCGCCAGCAGCCCAGACAGGGGGCTTAACACCGGGGAGCTGTTTTTT. The encoded protein is CASSPDRGLNTGELFF.

The rearrangement joins TRBV11-3 to TRBJ2-5, with 7 bases identical to TRBD2. Germline CDR1 SGHNT, CDR2 YENEEA. The CDR3 covers 16 residues. With 5 bases clipped from V and 5 bases from J, the junction kept 14 bases outside the gene matches. This CDR3 is CASSPRTPAGRETQYF. The CDR3 coding sequence is TGTGCCAGCAGCCCCCGTACCCCAGCGGGAAGGGAGACCCAGTACTTC.

The chain has TRBV6-2 or TRBV6-3 and TRBJ1-1; D unclear. The V end lost 4 bases, the J end lost 2 bases, and 8 bases lay between the germline ends. The CDR3 is 13 amino acids. The germline V gene encodes CDR1 MNHEY and CDR2 SVGEGT. The CDR3, as DNA: TGTGCCAGCAGTTGGACGGGAAACACTGAAGCTTTCTTT. It is translated as CASSWTGNTEAFF.

The chain employs TRBV9 and TRBJ2-7, with a possible D match to TRBD1 (6 bases). V shed 0 bases and J shed 12 bases, with 22 bases lying between them. The V gene's germline CDR1 is SGDLS and CDR2 YYNGEE. There are 15 residues in the CDR3. CDR3 bases: TGTGCCAGCAGCGTAGACGACAGGCCCCGGGGAGAGGGGTACTTC. Translated, it gives CASSVDDRPRGEGYF.

CDR3 sequence: CASSLNPGVAEQFF. The CDR3 DNA reads TGTGCCAGCAGCCTCAACCCCGGGGTGGCTGAGCAGTTCTTC. This chain links TRBV7-2 with TRBJ2-1; D may be TRBD2 (5 bases). V lost 5 bases, J lost 9 bases, and 17 bases lay in between. CDR1 and CDR2 from the germline V gene are SGHTA and FQGNSA. The CDR3 is 14 residues long.

This clone showed up just once. CDR3 in amino acids: CATSRGGAGTQYF. CDR3 DNA: TGTGCCACCAGCAGAGGTGGTGCAGGGACCCAGTACTTC. The chain combines TRBV15 with TRBJ2-5; D unclear. CDR1 and CDR2 from the germline V gene are LNHNV and YYDKDF (reference sequence). V was cut by 1 base and J by 7 bases, with 10 bases left in between. The CDR3 is 13 amino acids.

The DNA for the CDR3 is TGTGCCAGCTCACCGGGGACTAGCGGGAGAAGCGGGGAGTTCTTC. Residues: CASSPGTSGRSGEFF. The chain uses TRBV18 and TRBJ2-1; 14 nucleotides align to TRBD2. Per germline, CDR1 KGHSH and CDR2 LQKENI. V dropped 3 bases and J dropped 14; count of bases not matched to a gene: 9. There are 15 residues in the CDR3.

This clone was found once. The genes are TRBV4-2 and TRBJ2-1; 9 bases are a match to TRBD2. Per germline, CDR1 LGHNA and CDR2 YNFKEQ. The CDR3 extends over 16 amino acids. The junction had 10 bases not matched to a gene; V was cut back by 4 bases and J by 6 bases. For the CDR3, the DNA is TGTGCCAGCAGCCGCGAGACTAGCGGCGCGCTCAATGAGCAGTTCTTC. Translating it yields CASSRETSGALNEQFF.

The rearrangement uses TRBV5-6 and TRBJ2-7, with a tentative D call TRBD2 (5 bases). CDR3 size: 14 residues. Germline assignment: CDR1 SGHDT and CDR2 YYEEEE. The germline V and J ends were trimmed by 4 bases and 0 bases, with 11 bases remaining between them. CDR3: CASSVPRASYEQYF. The CDR3 DNA reads as TGTGCCAGCAGCGTACCGCGGGCCTCCTACGAGCAGTACTTC.

The sample holds a few counts of this clone. The V gene is TRBV18, the J gene TRBJ2-2; weak D call: TRBD1 (6 bases). The CDR3 sequence is 16 residues long. Germline V gene lookup returns CDR1 KGHSH and CDR2 LQKENI. The ends were cut back, 1 base at V and 6 bases at J, with 15 bases in the middle. In DNA, the CDR3 is TGTGCCAGCTCACCACTTGCCTCGCAGGGGTCCGGGGAGCTGTTTTTT. It yields the protein CASSPLASQGSGELFF.

The chain employs TRBV7-6 and TRBJ2-1; 8 bases align to TRBD2. This CDR3 is built from 17 residues. V lost 7 bases and J lost 5; bases outside the gene matches: 16. Germline V gene sequence: CDR1 SGHVS, CDR2 FNYEAQ. The chain's CDR3 is CASIAASGREGHNEQFF. CDR3 DNA: TGTGCCAGCATCGCAGCCTCGGGACGGGAGGGTCACAATGAGCAGTTCTTC. Full variable domain (rest looked up from reference TRBV7-6 and TRBJ2-1): GAGVSQSPRYKVTKRGQDVALRCDPISGHVSLYWYRQALGQGPEFLTYFNYEAQQDKSGLPNDRFSAERPEGSISTLTIQRTEQRDSAMYRCASIAASGREGHNEQFFGPGTRLTVL.